What follows is one T cell receptor (beta chain) and its context. The source of the sample is a study of blood T cell repertoires in COVID-19. Whole-study context: The origin of the acute and convalescent COVID-19 samples was the United States, Italy and Spain. PBMCs, B-cell-depleted T cells, or T cells provided the cDNA or gDNA that made up the material.

This CDR3 is 11 amino acids long. Trimming removed 3 bases at V and 2 bases at J, with 2 bases between. Germline values: CDR1 SGHDT, CDR2 YYEEEE. Per the authors' pipeline: By means of reference gene primer amplification, nucleated cell counts were estimated. Assay: immunoSEQ multiplex PCR; the TCRdb copy retains only in-frame clones and omits some. That table gives V, J and clone size, and the DNA gave D and trimming. The repertoire holds some 150,000 clones, with 84% as singletons. Sequencing was performed on peripheral blood. This clonotype was obtained from a human donor in a cohort sampled during active COVID-19. The rearrangement links TRBV5-6 to TRBJ1-2; D gene ambiguous. The DNA of the CDR3 is TGTGCCAGCAGCTCAAACTATGGCTACACCTTC. Its protein product is CASSSNYGYTF.